Below, one TCR beta chain is given with its context. Its target is not known. This specimen comes from a study of cytomegalovirus exposure and HLA in healthy donors. Study-wide context: Earlier findings included some 120 million unique TCR beta sequences obtained from about 170 million T cells. General study points: The dataset shows that most TCR sequences were rare, while some public TCRs occurred in many donors. Some V segments, TRBV6-2 and TRBV6-3 among them, were indistinguishable and were therefore excluded. In a later analysis, HLA-C alleles had the fewest associated TCRs, DRB1 alleles the most.

PCR employed 60 Vbeta and 13 Jbeta primers. Method: immunoSEQ multiplex PCR; TCRdb's copy keeps in-frame clones and lacks some. This table holds 85,000 to 95,000 clones, more than 75% found once. J was trimmed by 0 bases and V by 4 bases; bases with no gene match: 9. Germline V gene sequence: CDR1 SGHRS, CDR2 YFSETQ. This CDR3 has 16 residues. The receptor was derived from a man in his thirties or forties in good health and CMV-seropositive. This sequence joins TRBV5-1 and TRBJ1-1; 7 positions match TRBD1. The sequencing sample was made of PBMCs. The CDR3 reads CASSLGLTGVNTEAFF. The DNA of the CDR3 is TGCGCCAGCAGCCTGGGGTTAACAGGGGTGAACACTGAAGCTTTCTTT.